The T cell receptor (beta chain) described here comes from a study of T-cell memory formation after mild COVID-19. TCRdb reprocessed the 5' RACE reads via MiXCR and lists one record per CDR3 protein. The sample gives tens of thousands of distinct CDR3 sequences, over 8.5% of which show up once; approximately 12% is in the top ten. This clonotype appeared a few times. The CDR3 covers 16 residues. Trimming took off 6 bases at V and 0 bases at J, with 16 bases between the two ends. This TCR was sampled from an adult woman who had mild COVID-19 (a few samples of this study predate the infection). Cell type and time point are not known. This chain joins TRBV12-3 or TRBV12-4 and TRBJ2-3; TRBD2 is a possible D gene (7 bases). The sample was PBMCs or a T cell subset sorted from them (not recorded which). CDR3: CASSFRGGASTDTQYF. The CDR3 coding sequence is TGTGCCAGCAGCTTTAGAGGGGGGGCCAGCACAGATACGCAGTATTTT.